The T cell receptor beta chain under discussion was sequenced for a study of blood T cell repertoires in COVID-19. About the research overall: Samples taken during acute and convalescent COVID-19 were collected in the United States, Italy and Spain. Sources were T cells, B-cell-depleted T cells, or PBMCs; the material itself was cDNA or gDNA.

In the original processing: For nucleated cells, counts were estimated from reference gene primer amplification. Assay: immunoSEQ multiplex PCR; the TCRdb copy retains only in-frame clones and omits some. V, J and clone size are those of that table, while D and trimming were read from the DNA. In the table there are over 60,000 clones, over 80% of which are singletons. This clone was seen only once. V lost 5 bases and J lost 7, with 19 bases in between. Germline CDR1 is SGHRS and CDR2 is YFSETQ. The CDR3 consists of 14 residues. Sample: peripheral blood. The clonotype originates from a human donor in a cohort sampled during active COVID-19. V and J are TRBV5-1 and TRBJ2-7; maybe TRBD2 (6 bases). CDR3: CASSFGGNRLEQYF. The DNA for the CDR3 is TGCGCCAGCAGTTTCGGGGGAAACAGATTGGAGCAGTACTTC.